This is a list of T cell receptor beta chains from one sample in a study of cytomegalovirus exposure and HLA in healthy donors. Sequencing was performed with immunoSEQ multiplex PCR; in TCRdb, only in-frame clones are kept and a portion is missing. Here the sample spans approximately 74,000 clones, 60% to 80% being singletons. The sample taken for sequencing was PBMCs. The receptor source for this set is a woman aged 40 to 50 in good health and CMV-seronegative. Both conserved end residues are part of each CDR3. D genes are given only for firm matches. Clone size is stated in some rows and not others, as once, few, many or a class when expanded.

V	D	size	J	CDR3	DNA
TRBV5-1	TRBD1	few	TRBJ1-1	CASSSRQGGTEAFF	TGCGCCAGCAGCTCTCGACAGGGTGGCACTGAAGCTTTCTTT
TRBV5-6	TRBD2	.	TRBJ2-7	CASSMGLLGSYEQYF	TGTGCCAGCAGCATGGGACTACTCGGCTCCTACGAGCAGTACTTC
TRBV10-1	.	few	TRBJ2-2	CASTSGYTGELFF	TGCGCCAGCACGTCGGGATACACCGGGGAGCTGTTTTTT
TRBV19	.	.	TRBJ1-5	CASIKQGRNQPQHF	TGTGCCAGTATTAAACAGGGACGCAATCAGCCCCAGCATTTT
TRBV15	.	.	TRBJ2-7	CATSRDSGARTASYEQYF	TGTGCCACCAGCAGAGATTCAGGGGCCCGGACCGCTTCCTACGAGCAGTACTTC
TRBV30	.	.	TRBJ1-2	CAWSRQSYGYTF	TGTGCCTGGAGTCGACAGAGCTATGGCTACACCTTC
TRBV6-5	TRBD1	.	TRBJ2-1	CASRGQGSYNEQFF	TGTGCCAGCAGGGGACAGGGGTCCTACAATGAGCAGTTCTTC
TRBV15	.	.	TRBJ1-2	CATSRDTYYGYTF	TGTGCCACCAGCAGGGACACATACTATGGCTACACCTTC
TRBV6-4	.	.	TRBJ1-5	CASSGSGGPHSNQPQHF	TGTGCCAGCAGTGGCTCGGGGGGGCCGCATAGCAATCAGCCCCAGCATTTT
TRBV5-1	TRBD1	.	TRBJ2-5	CASRRDRDGLETQYF	TGCGCCAGCAGACGAGACAGGGATGGTCTAGAGACCCAGTACTTC
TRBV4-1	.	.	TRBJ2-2	CASSQTARANTGELFF	TGCGCCAGCAGCCAGACGGCGAGGGCCAACACCGGGGAGCTGTTTTTT
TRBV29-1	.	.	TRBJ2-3	CSVEGAGAAQYF	TGCAGCGTTGAGGGCGCGGGGGCTGCGCAGTATTTT
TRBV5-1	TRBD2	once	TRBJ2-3	CASSREAREVVDTQYF	TGCGCCAGCAGTCGGGAGGCCCGGGAGGTGGTAGATACGCAGTATTTT
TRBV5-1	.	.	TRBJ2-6	CASSAEGATSFSGANVLTF	TGCGCCAGCAGTGCGGAAGGGGCAACCTCTTTCTCTGGGGCCAACGTCCTGACTTTC
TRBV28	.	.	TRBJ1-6	CASSSSDTLDSPLHF	TGTGCCAGCAGTTCTAGCGACACCCTTGATTCACCCCTCCACTTT
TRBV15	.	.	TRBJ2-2	CATSRDLSVYSPTGELFF	TGTGCCACCAGCAGAGATTTGTCAGTGTACAGCCCAACCGGGGAGCTGTTTTTT
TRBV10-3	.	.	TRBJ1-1	CAISESGGTEAFF	TGTGCTATCAGTGAGTCGGGGGGTACTGAAGCTTTCTTT
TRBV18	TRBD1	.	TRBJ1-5	CASSPELQGAGQPQHF	TGTGCCAGCTCACCAGAGCTCCAGGGGGCCGGGCAGCCCCAGCATTTT
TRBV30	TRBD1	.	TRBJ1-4	CAWSPGQGFATNEKLFF	TGTGCCTGGAGTCCAGGACAGGGGTTCGCAACTAATGAAAAACTGTTTTTT
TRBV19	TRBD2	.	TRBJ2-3	CASSGAGVYTDTQYF	TGTGCCAGTAGTGGGGCGGGAGTTTACACAGATACGCAGTATTTT
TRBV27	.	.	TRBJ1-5	CASSSFNQPQHF	TGTGCCAGCAGTTCGTTTAATCAGCCCCAGCATTTT
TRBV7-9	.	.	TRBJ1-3	CASSHPREGNTIYF	TGTGCCAGCAGCCACCCGCGGGAGGGAAACACCATATATTTT
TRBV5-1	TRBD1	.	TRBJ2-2	CASTPDRALTGELFF	TGCGCCAGCACCCCGGACAGGGCCCTCACCGGGGAGCTGTTTTTT
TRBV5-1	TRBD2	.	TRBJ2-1	CASSLALAGDLFGSSNEQFF	TGCGCCAGCAGCCTGGCCCTAGCGGGAGATCTCTTCGGGTCATCAAATGAGCAGTTCTTC
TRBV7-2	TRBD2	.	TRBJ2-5	CASSLASGTQETQYF	TGTGCCAGCAGCTTAGCTAGCGGGACCCAAGAGACCCAGTACTTC
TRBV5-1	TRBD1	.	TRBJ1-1	CASSLERGRSRNTEAFF	TGCGCCAGCAGCTTGGAGAGGGGGCGCAGTCGGAACACTGAAGCTTTCTTT
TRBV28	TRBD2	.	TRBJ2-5	CASSLGSGFGLAVQETQYF	TGTGCCAGCAGTTTAGGTTCTGGTTTCGGACTAGCGGTCCAAGAGACCCAGTACTTC
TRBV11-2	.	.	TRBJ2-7	CASSFQTEDLLHSYEQYF	TGTGCCAGCAGCTTCCAAACGGAGGACTTACTCCACTCCTACGAGCAGTACTTC
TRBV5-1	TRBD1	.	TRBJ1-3	CASSSGQYSGNTIYF	TGCGCCAGCAGCTCGGGACAGTACTCTGGAAACACCATATATTTT
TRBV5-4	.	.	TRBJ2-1	CASSPPGHNSYNEQFF	TGTGCCAGCAGCCCCCCGGGACACAACTCCTACAATGAGCAGTTCTTC
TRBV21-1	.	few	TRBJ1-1	CASSTKIGSGTGDTEAFF	TGTGCCAGCAGCACAAAAATAGGCTCGGGGACAGGGGACACTGAAGCTTTCTTT
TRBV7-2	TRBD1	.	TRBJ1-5	CASSQTGVKSNQPQHF	TGTGCCAGCAGCCAAACAGGGGTGAAAAGCAATCAGCCCCAGCATTTT
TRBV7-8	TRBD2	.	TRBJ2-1	CASSPSGGAVGEQFF	TGTGCCAGCAGCCCTAGCGGGGGGGCCGTGGGGGAGCAGTTCTTC
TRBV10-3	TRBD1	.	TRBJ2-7	CAISANDRGYEQYF	TGTGCCATCAGTGCAAATGACAGGGGGTATGAGCAGTACTTC
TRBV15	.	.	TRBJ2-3	CATSSRQDLDTQYF	TGTGCCACCAGCAGTAGACAGGACTTAGATACGCAGTATTTT
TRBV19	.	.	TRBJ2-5	CASSSNQETQYF	TGTGCCAGTAGTAGTAATCAAGAGACCCAGTACTTC
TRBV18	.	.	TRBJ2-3	CASSPLPGGSTDTQYF	TGTGCCAGCTCACCATTACCGGGTGGGTCCACAGATACGCAGTATTTT
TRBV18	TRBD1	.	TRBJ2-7	CASSTRTGESPEQYF	TGTGCCAGCTCAACACGGACAGGGGAATCCCCCGAGCAGTACTTC
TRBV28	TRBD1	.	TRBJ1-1	CASSSPGGSGQGEAFF	TGTGCCAGCAGTTCCCCCGGCGGTTCGGGACAGGGTGAAGCTTTCTTT
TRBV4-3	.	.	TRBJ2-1	CASSQTNHFYNEQFF	TGCGCCAGCAGCCAGACTAACCACTTCTACAATGAGCAGTTCTTC
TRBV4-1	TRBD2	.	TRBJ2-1	CASSQVEAGDYNEQFF	TGCGCCAGCAGCCAAGTAGAAGCGGGGGACTACAATGAGCAGTTCTTC
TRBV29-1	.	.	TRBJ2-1	CSVGGEGIYYNEQFF	TGCAGCGTTGGTGGCGAGGGAATCTACTACAATGAGCAGTTCTTC
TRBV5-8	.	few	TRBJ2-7	CASSSLTPLSYEQYF	TGTGCCAGCAGCTCCCTGACACCGCTCTCCTACGAGCAGTACTTC
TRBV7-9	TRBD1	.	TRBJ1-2	CASSLNGDRGLWGYTF	TGTGCCAGCAGCTTAAATGGGGACAGGGGTCTTTGGGGCTACACCTTC
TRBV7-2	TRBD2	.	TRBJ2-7	CASSLIGSGLLDYEQYF	TGTGCCAGCAGCTTAATTGGATCGGGACTATTAGACTACGAGCAGTACTTC
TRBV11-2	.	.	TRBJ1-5	CASSLLAGDQPQHF	TGTGCCAGCAGCTTATTAGCCGGCGATCAGCCCCAGCATTTT
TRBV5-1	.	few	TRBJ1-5	CASSPGWGNQPQHF	TGCGCCAGCAGCCCGGGGTGGGGCAATCAGCCCCAGCATTTT
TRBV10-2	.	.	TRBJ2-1	CASSERSSYNEQFF	TGCGCCAGCAGTGAACGTAGCTCCTACAATGAGCAGTTCTTC
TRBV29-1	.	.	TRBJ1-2	CSVEDGGAYYGYTF	TGCAGCGTTGAAGATGGAGGGGCTTACTATGGCTACACCTTC
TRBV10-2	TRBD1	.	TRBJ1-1	CASVTGANTEAFF	TGCGCCAGCGTTACAGGGGCGAACACTGAAGCTTTCTTT
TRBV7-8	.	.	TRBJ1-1	CASSLQGYTEAFF	TGTGCCAGCAGCTTACAGGGTTACACTGAAGCTTTCTTT
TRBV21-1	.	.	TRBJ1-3	CASSKSRPIPNRGFSGNTIYF	TGTGCCAGCAGCAAATCCCGACCGATACCGAACAGGGGGTTTTCTGGAAACACCATATATTTT
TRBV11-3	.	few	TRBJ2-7	CASSFSPGDEQYF	TGTGCCAGCAGCTTTTCACCGGGGGACGAGCAGTACTTC
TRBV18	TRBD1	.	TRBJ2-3	CASSPPDRYSTDTQYF	TGTGCCAGCTCACCACCGGACAGGTATAGCACAGATACGCAGTATTTT